This T cell receptor beta chain derives from a study of T cells in Graves' hyperthyroidism and ophthalmopathy. As for the study in general: Peripheral blood was secured at the point of initial diagnosis, before any treatment.

This CDR3 has 13 residues. Germline trimming cut 6 bases from V and 4 bases from J; bases unmatched to any gene: 5. From germline, CDR1 is MGHRA and CDR2 YSYEKL. PBMCs were derived from roughly 10 ml fresh peripheral blood. RNA transcripts served as the template for amplifying TCR beta CDR3 regions. Researchers ran a first-round RT-PCR on the TCR CDR3 using the HTBI primer set. One entry per CDR3 protein results from TCRdb running MiXCR on the multiplex PCR reads. The sample records approximately 530,000 distinct CDR3 sequences, 16% being singletons. The source material was blood. The V call is TRBV4-1, the J call TRBJ2-5; TRBD2 matches 7 bases. This TCR was recovered from a woman in her late teens or twenties with Graves' hyperthyroidism. The CDR3 reads CASRELATETQYF. The CDR3 coding sequence is TGCGCCAGCAGAGAACTAGCGACAGAGACCCAGTACTTC.